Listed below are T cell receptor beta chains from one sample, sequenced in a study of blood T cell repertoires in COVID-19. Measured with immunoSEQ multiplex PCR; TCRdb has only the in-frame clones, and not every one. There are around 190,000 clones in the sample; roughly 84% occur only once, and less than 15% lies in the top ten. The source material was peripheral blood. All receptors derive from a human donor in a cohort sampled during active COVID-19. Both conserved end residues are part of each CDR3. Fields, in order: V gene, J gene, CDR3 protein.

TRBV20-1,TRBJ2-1,CSLAGVSEQFF
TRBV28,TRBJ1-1,CASTDKLNTEAFF
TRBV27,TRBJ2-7,CASSRIQGVYEQYF
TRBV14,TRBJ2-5,CASNEPYQETQYF
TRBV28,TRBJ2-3,CASSRLDTQYF
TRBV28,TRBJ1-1,CASSWGVQTEAFF
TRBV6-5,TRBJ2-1,CASSYRREQFF
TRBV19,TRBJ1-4,CASSIAGLVSNEKLFF
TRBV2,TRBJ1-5,CASSEYRGQPQHF
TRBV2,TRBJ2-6,CASSEEQGAPGANVLTF
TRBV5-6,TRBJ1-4,CASSSSPGRLYEKLFF
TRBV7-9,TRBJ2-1,CASSPLPGRSYNEQFF
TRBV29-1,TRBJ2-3,CSVEGVRDRGDTDTQYF
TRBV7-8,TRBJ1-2,CASSTGQGVLLTGYTF
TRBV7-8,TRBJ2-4,CASSLAFPGQGAKNIQYF
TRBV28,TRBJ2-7,CASSLEDSYEQYF
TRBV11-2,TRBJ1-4,CASSWGQGNEKLFF
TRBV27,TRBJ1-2,CASSFNRGGGYTF
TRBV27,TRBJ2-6,CASSFRGYGANVLTF
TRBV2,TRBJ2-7,CASGRDSYEQYF
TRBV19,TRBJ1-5,CAIGWVFDRPNQPQHF
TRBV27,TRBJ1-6,CASRQPRTNSPLHF
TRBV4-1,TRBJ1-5,CASSPYGGGSLGSNQPQHF
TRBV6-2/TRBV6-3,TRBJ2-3,CASSYVPGQGTDTQYF
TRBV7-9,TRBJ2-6,CASSARQGAQSSGANVLTF
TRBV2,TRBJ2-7,CASRGEQGITYEQYF
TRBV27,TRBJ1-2,CASSFASRAPFNYGYTF
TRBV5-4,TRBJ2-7,CASSLRGGSRGFEQYF
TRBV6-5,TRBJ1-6,CASSYRGIDSPLHF
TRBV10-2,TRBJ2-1,CTRGPGEQFF
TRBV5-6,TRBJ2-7,CASSLGETSGTGEQYF
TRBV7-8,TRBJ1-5,CASSGGRRQPQHF
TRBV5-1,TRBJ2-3,CASSLDSGGNTDTQYF
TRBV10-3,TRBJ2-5,CAISESGAEETQYF
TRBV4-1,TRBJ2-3,CASSQDWGAGLAGAASTDTQYF
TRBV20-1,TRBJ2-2,CSASVLAVTGELFF
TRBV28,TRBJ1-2,CASGQTAPYTF
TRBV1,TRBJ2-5,CTSSQEASGRSPFQETQYF
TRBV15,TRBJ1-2,CATSSGTEGNYGYTF
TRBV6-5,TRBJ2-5,CASSRQGGSPETQYF
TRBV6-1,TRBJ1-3,CASSERGGNTIYF
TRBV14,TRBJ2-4,CASSPRQGGKNIQYF
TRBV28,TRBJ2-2,CASSPMPRGSGELFF
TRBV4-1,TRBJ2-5,CASSQGERETQYF
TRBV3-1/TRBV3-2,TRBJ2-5,CASSQDWQKETQYF
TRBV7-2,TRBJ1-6,CASSQTGINSPLHF
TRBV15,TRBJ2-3,CATSRGPGGRDTDTQYF